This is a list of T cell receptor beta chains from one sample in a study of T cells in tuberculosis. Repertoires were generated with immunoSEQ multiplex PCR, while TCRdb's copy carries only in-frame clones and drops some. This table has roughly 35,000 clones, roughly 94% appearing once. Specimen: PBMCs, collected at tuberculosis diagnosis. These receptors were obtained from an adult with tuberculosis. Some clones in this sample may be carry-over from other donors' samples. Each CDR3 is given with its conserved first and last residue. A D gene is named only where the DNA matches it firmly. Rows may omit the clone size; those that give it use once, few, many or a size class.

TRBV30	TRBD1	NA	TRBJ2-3	CAWSRGQSTDTQYF	TGTGCCTGGAGTAGGGGACAGAGCACAGATACGCAGTATTTT
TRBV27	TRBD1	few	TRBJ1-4	CASSLSVLQGTRGKLFF	TGTGCCAGCAGTTTATCCGTACTACAGGGGACTAGGGGAAAACTGTTTTTT
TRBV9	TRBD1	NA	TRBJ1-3	CASSGRGQGGNTIYF	TGTGCCAGCAGCGGTAGGGGACAGGGAGGAAACACCATATATTTT
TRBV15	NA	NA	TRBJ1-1	CATSAAGTEAFF	TGTGCCACCAGCGCGGCAGGGACTGAAGCTTTCTTT
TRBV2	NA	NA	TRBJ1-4	CASTPLWREKLFF	TGTGCCAGCACCCCCCTATGGAGGGAAAAACTGTTTTTT
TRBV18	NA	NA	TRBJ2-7	CASSPTFISYEQYF	TGTGCCAGCTCACCAACTTTCATTTCCTACGAGCAGTACTTC
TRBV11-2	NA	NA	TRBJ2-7	CASSLHQNAGYEEQYF	TGTGCCAGCAGCTTACATCAAAACGCAGGATACGAGGAGCAGTACTTC
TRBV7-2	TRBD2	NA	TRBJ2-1	CASSYTGGLGNEQFF	TGTGCCAGCAGTTACACGGGGGGACTCGGAAATGAGCAGTTCTTC
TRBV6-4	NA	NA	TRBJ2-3	CASSEQLADTQYF	TGTGCCAGCAGTGAACAACTAGCAGATACGCAGTATTTT
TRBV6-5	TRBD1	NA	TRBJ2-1	CASRNDRGSYNEQFF	TGTGCCAGCAGGAACGACAGGGGCTCCTACAATGAGCAGTTCTTC
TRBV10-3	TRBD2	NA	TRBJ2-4	CAISPTSGRVLGKNIQYF	TGTGCCATCAGTCCGACTAGCGGGAGGGTCCTGGGCAAAAACATTCAGTACTTC
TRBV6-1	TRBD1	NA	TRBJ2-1	CASSVGQYNEQFF	TGTGCCAGCAGTGTGGGACAGTACAATGAGCAGTTCTTC
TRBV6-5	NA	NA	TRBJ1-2	CASSYTGQLYGYTF	TGTGCCAGCAGTTACACGGGACAACTCTATGGCTACACCTTC
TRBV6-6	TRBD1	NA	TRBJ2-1	CASTRQGAGEQFF	TGTGCCAGCACCAGACAGGGGGCCGGTGAGCAGTTCTTC
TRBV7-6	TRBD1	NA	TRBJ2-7	CASSSRQGPSYEQYF	TGTGCCAGCAGCTCGAGACAGGGGCCCTCCTACGAGCAGTACTTC
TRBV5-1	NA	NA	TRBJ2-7	CASSQGHSSYEQYF	TGCGCCAGCAGCCAGGGACATTCTTCCTACGAGCAGTACTTC
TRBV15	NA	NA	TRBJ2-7	CATSRNSQGPSEQYF	TGTGCCACCAGCAGAAATTCCCAGGGGCCCTCCGAGCAGTACTTC
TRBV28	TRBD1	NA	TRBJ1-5	CASTIGQDNQPQHF	TGTGCCAGCACAATCGGACAGGACAATCAGCCCCAGCATTTT
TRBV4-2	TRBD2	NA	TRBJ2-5	CASSQRTSGGQETQYF	TGTGCCAGCAGCCAACGGACTAGCGGGGGCCAAGAGACCCAGTACTTC
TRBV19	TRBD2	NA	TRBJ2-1	CASSIDSGGNNEQFF	TGTGCCAGTAGTATAGATAGCGGGGGGAACAATGAGCAGTTCTTC
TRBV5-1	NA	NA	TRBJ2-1	CASSLDWAEQFF	TGCGCCAGCAGCTTAGATTGGGCTGAGCAGTTCTTC
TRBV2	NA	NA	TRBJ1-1	CASSQGTEAFF	TGTGCCAGCTCTCAGGGAACTGAAGCTTTCTTT
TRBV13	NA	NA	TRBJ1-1	CASRARRVYTEAFF	TGTGCCAGCAGGGCCCGCAGGGTATACACTGAAGCTTTCTTT
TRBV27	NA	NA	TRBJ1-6	CASRGLGGRSKSNSPLHF	TGTGCCAGCCGGGGTTTGGGGGGGCGCTCTAAGAGTAATTCACCCCTCCACTTT
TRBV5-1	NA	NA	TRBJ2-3	CASSHTGAAGSDTQYF	TGCGCCAGCAGCCATACCGGAGCAGCGGGCTCAGATACGCAGTATTTT
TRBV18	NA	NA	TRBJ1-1	CASSPWAALDTEAFF	TGTGCCAGCTCACCCTGGGCCGCACTGGACACTGAAGCTTTCTTT
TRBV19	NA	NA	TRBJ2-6	CASSIVGVRANVLTF	TGTGCCAGTAGTATAGTGGGCGTTAGGGCCAACGTCCTGACTTTC
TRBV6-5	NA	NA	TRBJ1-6	CASSYSGGMNSPLHF	TGTGCCAGCAGTTACAGTGGGGGGATGAATTCACCCCTCCACTTT
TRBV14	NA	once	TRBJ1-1	CASSRTLNTEAFF	TGTGCCAGCAGCCGGACTCTGAACACTGAAGCTTTCTTT
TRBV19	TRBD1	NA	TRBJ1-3	CATRDRGISGNTIYF	TGTGCCACCCGGGACAGGGGTATTTCTGGAAACACCATATATTTT
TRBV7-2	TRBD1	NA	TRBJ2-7	CASSLAGTGVGSYEQYF	TGTGCCAGCAGCTTAGCGGGGACAGGGGTTGGTTCCTACGAGCAGTACTTC
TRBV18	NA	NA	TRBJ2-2	CASSPRSDTGELFF	TGTGCCAGCTCACCACGATCGGACACCGGGGAGCTGTTTTTT
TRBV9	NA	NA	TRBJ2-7	CASSLPYCLSYEQYF	TGTGCCAGCAGCTTACCCTACTGCCTTTCCTACGAGCAGTACTTC
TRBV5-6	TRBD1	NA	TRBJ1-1	CASTKQTGGKSGTEAFF	TGTGCCAGCACCAAACAGACAGGGGGGAAGAGTGGCACTGAAGCTTTCTTT
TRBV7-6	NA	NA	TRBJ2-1	CASSNRVNEQFF	TGTGCCAGCAGCAACAGGGTCAATGAGCAGTTCTTC
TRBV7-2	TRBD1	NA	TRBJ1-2	CASSPDRGLGYTF	TGTGCCAGCAGTCCCGACAGGGGGCTTGGCTACACCTTC
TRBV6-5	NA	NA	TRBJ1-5	CASSYGSDQPQHF	TGTGCCAGCAGTTATGGAAGCGATCAGCCCCAGCATTTT
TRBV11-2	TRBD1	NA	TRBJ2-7	CASSPSGQGYEQYF	TGTGCCAGCAGCCCCTCCGGACAGGGGTACGAGCAGTACTTC
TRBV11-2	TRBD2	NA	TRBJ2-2	CASSAAGTSPGELFF	TGTGCCAGCAGCGCGGCCGGGACTAGCCCCGGGGAGCTGTTTTTT
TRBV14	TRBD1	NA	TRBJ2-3	CASSRRNWQGATDTQYF	TGTGCCAGCAGCCGCAGGAATTGGCAGGGGGCAACAGATACGCAGTATTTT
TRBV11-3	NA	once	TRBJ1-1	CASSIYRDTEAFF	TGTGCCAGCAGCATTTACAGGGACACTGAAGCTTTCTTT